This T cell receptor (beta chain) was sequenced during a study of blood T cells in healthy people across ages. The overall study: Roughly one uniquely barcoded beta molecule per two T cells was captured. Study-level findings and limits: Any changes in expanded clonotypes were possibly confounded, as donor CMV status remained unknown.

V was trimmed by 4 bases and J by 6 bases, leaving 16 bases between them. This CDR3 spans 15 amino acids. Per germline, CDR1 SGHTA and CDR2 FQGTGA. The second PCR ran about 7 to 12 cycles with a sample-barcoded 5' primer and J-beta primers. In TCRdb, the 5' RACE reads were re-called with MiXCR into one record per CDR3 protein. The profile shows hundreds of thousands of distinct CDR3 sequences, approximately 59% of them singletons. To note about this clonotype: What it recognizes is unknown.

The chain recombines TRBV7-3 with TRBJ2-1, with D maybe TRBD2 (7 bases). This sequence originates from a man aged 25-45 years in good health. The source material was blood. CDR3 sequence reads: CASSSTGGLPNEQFF. In DNA, the CDR3 is TGTGCCAGCAGCTCCACGGGGGGCCTCCCCAATGAGCAGTTCTTC.